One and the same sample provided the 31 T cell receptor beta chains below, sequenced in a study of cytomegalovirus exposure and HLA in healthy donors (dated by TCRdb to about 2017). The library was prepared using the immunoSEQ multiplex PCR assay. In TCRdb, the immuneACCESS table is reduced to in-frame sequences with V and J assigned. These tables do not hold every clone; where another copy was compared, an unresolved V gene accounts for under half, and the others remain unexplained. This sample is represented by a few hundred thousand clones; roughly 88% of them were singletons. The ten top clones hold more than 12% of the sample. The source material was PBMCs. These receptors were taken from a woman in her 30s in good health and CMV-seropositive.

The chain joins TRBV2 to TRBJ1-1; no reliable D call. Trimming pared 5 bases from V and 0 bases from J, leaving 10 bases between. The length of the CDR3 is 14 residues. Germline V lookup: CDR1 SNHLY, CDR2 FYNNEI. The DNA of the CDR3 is TGTGCCAGCAGTCGGATCGACATGAACACTGAAGCTTTCTTT. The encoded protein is CASSRIDMNTEAFF.

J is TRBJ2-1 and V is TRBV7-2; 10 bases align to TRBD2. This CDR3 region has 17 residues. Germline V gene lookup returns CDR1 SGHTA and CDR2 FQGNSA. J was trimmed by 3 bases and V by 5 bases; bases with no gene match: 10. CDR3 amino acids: CASSTNPSGRIYNEQFF. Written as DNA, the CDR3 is TGTGCCAGCAGCACCAACCCTAGCGGGAGAATCTACAATGAGCAGTTCTTC.

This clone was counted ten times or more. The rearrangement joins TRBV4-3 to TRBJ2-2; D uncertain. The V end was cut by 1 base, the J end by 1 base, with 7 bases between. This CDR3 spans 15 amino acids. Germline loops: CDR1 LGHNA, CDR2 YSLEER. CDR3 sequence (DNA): TGCGCCAGCAGCCAAGGGGCGGAGAACACCGGGGAGCTGTTTTTT. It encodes CASSQGAENTGELFF.

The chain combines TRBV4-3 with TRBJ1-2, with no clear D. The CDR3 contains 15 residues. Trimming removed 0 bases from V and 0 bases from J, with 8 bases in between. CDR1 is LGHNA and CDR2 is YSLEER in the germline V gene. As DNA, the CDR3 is TGCGCCAGCAGCCAAGAAGTCGGACCTAACTATGGCTACACCTTC. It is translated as CASSQEVGPNYGYTF.

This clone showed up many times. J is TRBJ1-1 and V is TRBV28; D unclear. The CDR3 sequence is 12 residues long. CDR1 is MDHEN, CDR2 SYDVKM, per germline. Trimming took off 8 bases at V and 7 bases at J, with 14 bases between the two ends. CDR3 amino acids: CASVQRVGEAFF. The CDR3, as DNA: TGTGCCAGCGTTCAGAGGGTTGGTGAAGCTTTCTTT.

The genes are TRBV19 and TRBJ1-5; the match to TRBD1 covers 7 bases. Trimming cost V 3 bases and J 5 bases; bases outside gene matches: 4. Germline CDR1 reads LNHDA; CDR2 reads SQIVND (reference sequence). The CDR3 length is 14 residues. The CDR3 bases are TGTGCCAGTAGTATCGGGACAGAAGATCAGCCCCAGCATTTT. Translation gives CASSIGTEDQPQHF.

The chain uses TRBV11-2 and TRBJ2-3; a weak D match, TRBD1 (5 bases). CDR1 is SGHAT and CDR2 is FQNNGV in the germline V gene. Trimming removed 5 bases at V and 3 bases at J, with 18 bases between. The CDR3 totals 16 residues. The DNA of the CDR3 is TGTGCCAGCAGCGAGAACCAGGGATTTCGAACAGATACGCAGTATTTT. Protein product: CASSENQGFRTDTQYF.

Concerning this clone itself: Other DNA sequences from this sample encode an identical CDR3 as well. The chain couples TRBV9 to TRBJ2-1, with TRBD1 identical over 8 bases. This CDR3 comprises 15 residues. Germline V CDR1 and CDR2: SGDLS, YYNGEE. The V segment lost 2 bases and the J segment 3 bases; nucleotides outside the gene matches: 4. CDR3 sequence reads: CASSVGQGSYNEQFF. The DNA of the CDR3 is TGTGCCAGCAGCGTCGGACAGGGAAGCTACAATGAGCAGTTCTTC.

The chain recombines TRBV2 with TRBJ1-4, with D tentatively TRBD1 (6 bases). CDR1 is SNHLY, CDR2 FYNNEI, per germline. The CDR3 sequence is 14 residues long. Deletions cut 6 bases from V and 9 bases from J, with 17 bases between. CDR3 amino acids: CASREDSARQKLFF. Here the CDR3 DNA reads TGTGCCAGCAGGGAGGACAGTGCCAGACAAAAACTGTTTTTT.

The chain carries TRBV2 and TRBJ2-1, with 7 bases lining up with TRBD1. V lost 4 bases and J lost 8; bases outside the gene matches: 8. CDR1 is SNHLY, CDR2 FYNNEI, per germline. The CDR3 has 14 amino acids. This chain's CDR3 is CASSAFDRAHEQFF. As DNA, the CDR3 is TGTGCCAGCAGTGCCTTTGACAGGGCCCATGAGCAGTTCTTC.

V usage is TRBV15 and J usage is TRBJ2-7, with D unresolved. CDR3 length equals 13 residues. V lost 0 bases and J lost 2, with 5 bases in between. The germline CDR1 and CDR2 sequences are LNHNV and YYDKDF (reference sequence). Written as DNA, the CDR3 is TGTGCCACCAGCAGAGATCTAACCTACGAGCAGTACTTC. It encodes CATSRDLTYEQYF.

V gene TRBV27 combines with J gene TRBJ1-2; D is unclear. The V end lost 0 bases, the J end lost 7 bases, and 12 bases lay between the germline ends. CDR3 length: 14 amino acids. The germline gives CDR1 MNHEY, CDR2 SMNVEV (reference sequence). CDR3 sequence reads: CASSLSTPGTGYTF. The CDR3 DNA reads TGTGCCAGCAGTTTATCGACTCCGGGTACTGGCTACACCTTC.

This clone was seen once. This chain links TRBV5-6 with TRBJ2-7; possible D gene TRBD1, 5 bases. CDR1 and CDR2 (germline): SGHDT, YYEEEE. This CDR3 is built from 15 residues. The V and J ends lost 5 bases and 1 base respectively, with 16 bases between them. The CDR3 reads CASSLTVRQSYEQYF. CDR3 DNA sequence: TGTGCCAGCAGTTTGACAGTTCGACAATCCTACGAGCAGTACTTC.

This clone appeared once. The CDR3 spells CSAEGTTNTDTQYF. The CDR3 DNA is TGCAGCGCCGAAGGGACAACCAACACAGATACGCAGTATTTT. The rearrangement links TRBV29-1 to TRBJ2-3, with D maybe TRBD1 (6 bases). The germline CDR1 and CDR2 sequences are SQVTM and ANQGSEA. This CDR3 region has 14 residues. V lost 7 bases and J lost 2, with 16 bases in between.

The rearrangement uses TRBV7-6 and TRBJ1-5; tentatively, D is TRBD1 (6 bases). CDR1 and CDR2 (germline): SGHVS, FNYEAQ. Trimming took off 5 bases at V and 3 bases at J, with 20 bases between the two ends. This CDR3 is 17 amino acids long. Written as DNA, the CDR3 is TGTGCCAGCAGCCGAGATGACAGGCGCTCTACCAATCAGCCCCAGCATTTT. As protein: CASSRDDRRSTNQPQHF.

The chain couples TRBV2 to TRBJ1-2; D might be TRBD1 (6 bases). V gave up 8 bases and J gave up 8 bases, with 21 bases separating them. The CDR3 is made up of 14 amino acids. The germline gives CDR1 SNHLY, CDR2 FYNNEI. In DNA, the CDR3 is TGTGCCAGCGTAACACTGAGGGCAGGGGAGGGCTACACCTTC. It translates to CASVTLRAGEGYTF.

Here the CDR3 DNA reads TGTGCCAGCCTACGGGTCAGCGGCTCCTACAATGAGCAGTTCTTC. Translating it yields CASLRVSGSYNEQFF. The rearrangement joins TRBV7-2 to TRBJ2-1; D might be TRBD2 (5 bases). This CDR3 has 15 amino acids. Trimming took off 8 bases at V and 0 bases at J, with 14 bases between the two ends. CDR1 is SGHTA and CDR2 is FQGNSA in the germline V gene.

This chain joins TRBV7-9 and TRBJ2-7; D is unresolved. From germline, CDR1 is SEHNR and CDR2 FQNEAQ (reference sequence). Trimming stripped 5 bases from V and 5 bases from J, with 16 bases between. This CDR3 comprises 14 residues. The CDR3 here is CASSRASLQNEQYF. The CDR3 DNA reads TGTGCCAGCAGCCGTGCGTCCTTACAGAACGAGCAGTACTTC.

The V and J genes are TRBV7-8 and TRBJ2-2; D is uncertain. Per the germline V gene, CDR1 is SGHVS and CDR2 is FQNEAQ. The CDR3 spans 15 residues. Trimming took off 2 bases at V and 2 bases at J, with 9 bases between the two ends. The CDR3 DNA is TGTGCCAGCAGCTTACTCATCTCAAACACCGGGGAGCTGTTTTTT. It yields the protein CASSLLISNTGELFF.

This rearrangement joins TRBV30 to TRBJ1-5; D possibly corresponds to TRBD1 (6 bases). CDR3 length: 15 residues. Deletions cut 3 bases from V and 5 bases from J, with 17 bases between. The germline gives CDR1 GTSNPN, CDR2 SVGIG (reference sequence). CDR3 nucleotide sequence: TGTGCCTGGAGCCAACGCGGGGGGCAGGATCAGCCCCAGCATTTT. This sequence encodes CAWSQRGGQDQPQHF.

The CDR3 DNA sequence: TGTGCCAGCAGCTTAGGCCGTGGCTATGGCTACACCTTC. Translation gives CASSLGRGYGYTF. This rearrangement joins TRBV11-3 to TRBJ1-2; D remains unclear. Trimming took off 1 base at V and 4 bases at J, with 7 bases between the two ends. Germline-derived CDR1 and CDR2 are SGHNT and YENEEA. The CDR3 sequence is 13 residues long.

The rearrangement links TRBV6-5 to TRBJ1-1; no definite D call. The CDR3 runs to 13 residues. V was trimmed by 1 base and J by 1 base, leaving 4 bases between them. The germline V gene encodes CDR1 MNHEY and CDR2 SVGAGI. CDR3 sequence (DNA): TGTGCCAGCAGTTACTGGGAGAACACTGAAGCTTTCTTT. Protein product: CASSYWENTEAFF.

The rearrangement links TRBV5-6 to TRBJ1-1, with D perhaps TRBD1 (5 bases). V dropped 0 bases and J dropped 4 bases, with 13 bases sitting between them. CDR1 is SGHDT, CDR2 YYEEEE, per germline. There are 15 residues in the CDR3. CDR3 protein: CASSLDTGLGTEAFF. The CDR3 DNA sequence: TGTGCCAGCAGCTTGGACACGGGACTGGGCACTGAAGCTTTCTTT.

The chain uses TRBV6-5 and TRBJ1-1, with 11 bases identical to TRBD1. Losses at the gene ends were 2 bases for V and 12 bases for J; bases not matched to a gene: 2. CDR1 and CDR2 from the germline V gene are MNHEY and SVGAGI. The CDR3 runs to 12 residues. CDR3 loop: CASSYGQGAPFF. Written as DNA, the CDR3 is TGTGCCAGCAGTTACGGACAGGGGGCACCTTTCTTT.

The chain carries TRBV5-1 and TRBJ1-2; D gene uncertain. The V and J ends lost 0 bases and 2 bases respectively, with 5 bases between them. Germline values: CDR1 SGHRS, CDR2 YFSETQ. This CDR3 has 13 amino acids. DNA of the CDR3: TGCGCCAGCAGCTTGGCTGACAACTATGGCTACACCTTC. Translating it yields CASSLADNYGYTF. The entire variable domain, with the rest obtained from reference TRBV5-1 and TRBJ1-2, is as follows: KAGVTQTPRYLIKTRGQQVTLSCSPISGHRSVSWYQQTPGQGLQFLFEYFSETQRNKGNFPGRFSGRQFSNSRSEMNVSTLELGDSALYLCASSLADNYGYTFGSGTRLTVV.

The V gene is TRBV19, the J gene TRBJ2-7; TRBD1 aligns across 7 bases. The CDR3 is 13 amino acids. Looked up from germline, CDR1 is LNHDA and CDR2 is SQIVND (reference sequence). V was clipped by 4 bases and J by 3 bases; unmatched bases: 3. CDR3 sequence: CASSTGQLYEQYF. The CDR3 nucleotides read TGTGCCAGTAGTACGGGACAGCTCTACGAGCAGTACTTC.

The CDR3 here is CASVLGVEKETQYF. The CDR3 region has the DNA TGTGCCAGCGTGTTGGGGGTAGAAAAAGAGACCCAGTACTTC. This rearrangement joins TRBV2 to TRBJ2-5; D tentatively reads TRBD1 or TRBD2 (5 bases each). Germline V lookup: CDR1 SNHLY, CDR2 FYNNEI. The ends were cut back, 8 bases at V and 3 bases at J, with 16 bases in the middle. CDR3 length: 14 residues.

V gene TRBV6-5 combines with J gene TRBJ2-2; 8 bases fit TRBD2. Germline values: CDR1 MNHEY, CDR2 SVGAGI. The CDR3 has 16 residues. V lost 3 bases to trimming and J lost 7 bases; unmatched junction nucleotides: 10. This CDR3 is CASSYVSGGLNGELFF. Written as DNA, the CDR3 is TGTGCCAGCAGTTATGTGTCGGGAGGGCTCAACGGGGAGCTGTTTTTT.

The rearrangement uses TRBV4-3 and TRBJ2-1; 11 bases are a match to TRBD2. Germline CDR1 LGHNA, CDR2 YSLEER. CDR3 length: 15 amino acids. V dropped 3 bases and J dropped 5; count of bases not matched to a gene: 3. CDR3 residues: CASSHGTSGNNEQFF. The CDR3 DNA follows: TGCGCCAGCAGCCACGGGACTAGCGGTAACAATGAGCAGTTCTTC.

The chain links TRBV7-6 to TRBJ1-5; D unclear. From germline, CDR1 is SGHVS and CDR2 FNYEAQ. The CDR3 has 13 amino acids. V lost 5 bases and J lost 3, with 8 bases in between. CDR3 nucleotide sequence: TGTGCCAGCAGCCCCGCCGACAATCAGCCCCAGCATTTT. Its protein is CASSPADNQPQHF.

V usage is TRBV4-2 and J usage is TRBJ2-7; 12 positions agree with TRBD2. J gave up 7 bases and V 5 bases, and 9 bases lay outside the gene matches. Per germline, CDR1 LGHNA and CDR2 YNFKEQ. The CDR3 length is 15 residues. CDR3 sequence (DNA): TGTGCCAGCAGCGGTCGACTAGCGGGAGCAGGAGAGCAGTACTTC. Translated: CASSGRLAGAGEQYF.